The subject of this entry is one T cell receptor beta chain. No antigen is known for it. This CDR3 is 15 amino acids long. V lost 3 bases and J 5 bases, leaving 16 bases between the germline ends. Germline assignment: CDR1 PRHDT and CDR2 FYEKMQ (reference sequence). Some clones are missing from TCRdb's copy, which holds only in-frame ones; the method was immunoSEQ multiplex PCR. The table lists roughly 70,000 clones, approximately 87% of them singletons. This sample stems from a study of Tregs in tolerant kidney transplant recipients. Study-wide points: Validation in larger populations is needed because few patients were studied. Donor-specific Treg expansion exceeded global Treg expansion in tolerant patients, suggesting antigen drive. Some patients' samples used different primers over time, so nucleotide sequences weren't comparable.

Related graft donors supplied nonmyeloablative bone marrow transplants, and mixed chimerism was transient. Thawed PBMCs were FACS-sorted into unstimulated CD4+CD25+CD127- regulatory T cells, CD4+CD25- non-regulatory cells, CD4 and CD8 cells. The input for sequencing was CD4+ T cells from blood (PBMCs), taken 6 months after the transplant. The rearrangement uses TRBV13 and TRBJ1-2, with D unclear. This TCR came from a human patient who received a combined kidney and bone marrow transplant. Some T cells may be transferred from the graft donor. Written as DNA, the CDR3 is TGTGCCAGCAGCTTGGTAACAACCGGAGTATATGGCTACACCTTC. Translating gives CASSLVTTGVYGYTF.